This T cell receptor beta chain is drawn from a study of T cell changes during pregnancy in multiple sclerosis. Germline CDR1 reads MNHEY; CDR2 reads SMNVEV (reference sequence). Trimming pared 4 bases from V and 12 bases from J, leaving 18 bases between. The CDR3 has 13 amino acids. Clones were read by immunoSEQ multiplex PCR, and TCRdb kept only the in-frame ones, dropping some. The sample holds about 68,000 clones; 90% are singletons and the top ten take 1.5%. The chain is built from TRBV27 and TRBJ1-1; TRBD1 is a possible D gene (5 bases). Sequences were derived from peripheral blood, sampled in the third trimester of pregnancy. This clonotype was sampled from a female donor with multiple sclerosis, enrolled in a pregnancy study. CDR3 DNA sequence: TGTGCCAGCAGTTCTTATGGGGCGCTTGGGACTTTCTTT. Its translation: CASSSYGALGTFF.